This TCR beta chain derives from a study of T cells after yellow fever vaccination. This CDR3 is 15 amino acids long. V was clipped by 0 bases and J by 4 bases; unmatched bases: 4. CDR1 MNHEY and CDR2 SVGAGI come from the germline V gene. A single record per CDR3 protein comes from TCRdb applying MiXCR to the 5' RACE reads. The data hold 200,000 to 300,000 distinct CDR3 sequences, with 10% to 15% observed a single time. The material sequenced was CD4+ T cells sorted from PBMCs, taken 45 days after the yellow fever booster vaccination. The TCR was taken from a man aged 25 to 40 who received the YFV17D yellow fever vaccine. The rearrangement joins TRBV6-5 to TRBJ2-7; 9 bases are shared with TRBD1. The CDR3 sequence is CASSYSGTGLYEQYF. The DNA for the CDR3 is TGTGCCAGCAGTTACTCCGGGACAGGGTTGTACGAGCAGTACTTC.